This TCR beta chain was sequenced in a study of response to subunit inactivated influenza vaccine. Study observations and caveats: Authors suggested that a seasonal influenza vaccination recruits few new T cells each time.

This clonotype was seen only a few times. Its target is not known. There are 16 residues in the CDR3. The V and J ends lost 1 base and 1 base, in that order; junction bases with no gene match: 4. The germline gives CDR1 LGHNA, CDR2 YNFKEQ. MiXCR, applied by TCRdb to the RT-PCR reads, yields one record per CDR3 protein. Of about 160,000 distinct CDR3 sequences in the sample, approximately 10% were seen once. This chain joins TRBV4-2 and TRBJ2-3, with 8 positions matching TRBD2. Sequences were derived from non-naive T cells sorted from PBMCs, sampled 45 days after vaccination. This TCR was sampled from a man aged 45-60 years who received an inactivated influenza vaccine. This CDR3 is CASSQGNSGGTDTQYF. CDR3 bases: TGTGCCAGCAGCCAAGGTAATAGCGGGGGCACAGATACGCAGTATTTT.